Below, 14 T cell receptor beta chains from the same sample are listed, as sequenced in a study of naive and memory T cell subsets. An oligonucleotide containing a UMI was ligated to the 3' end of TCR cDNA. Ligated cDNA underwent four rounds of PCR with nested alpha and beta constant region primers and SP2. TCRdb re-analysed the 5' RACE reads in MiXCR, keeping a single row per CDR3 protein. The table shows 45,000 to 55,000 distinct CDR3 sequences, with approximately 4.5% occurring only once. The source is a female donor in good health.

This clonotype occurred many times. The chain couples TRBV12-3 or TRBV12-4 to TRBJ2-1, with D unclear. Trimming took off 4 bases at V and 5 bases at J, with 12 bases between the two ends. CDR3 size: 14 residues. In DNA form, the CDR3 reads TGTGCCAGCAGTTCCCAGAGTCAACACAATGAGCAGTTCTTC. Protein sequence: CASSSQSQHNEQFF.

In this sample, this clonotype turned up many times. The genes are TRBV12-3 or TRBV12-4 and TRBJ1-4; D gene unclear. CDR3 length equals 13 residues. The germline V and J ends were trimmed by 5 bases and 8 bases, with 12 bases remaining between them. The CDR3, as DNA: TGTGCCAGCAGTCCCCTAAGCAGCGAAAAACTGTTTTTT. It is translated as CASSPLSSEKLFF.

This clonotype was seen ten or more times. This sequence joins TRBV29-1 and TRBJ2-1; TRBD2 matches 9 bases. V was clipped by 6 bases and J by 6 bases; unmatched bases: 12. The CDR3 consists of 15 residues. CDR1 and CDR2 (germline): SQVTM, ANQGSEA. The CDR3 is CSVPKGTSGLNEQFF. The CDR3 DNA is TGCAGCGTACCGAAGGGTACTAGCGGGCTCAATGAGCAGTTCTTC.

This clonotype was counted ten times or more. The rearrangement uses TRBV12-3 or TRBV12-4 and TRBJ2-5, with 11 bases matching TRBD2. After removal of 7 bases from V and 5 bases from J, the junction contained 12 bases not matched to a gene. The CDR3 runs to 16 residues. CDR3 in DNA: TGTGCCAGCACCACAACCCTAGCGGGAGGTATGGAGACCCAGTACTTC. This gives the protein CASTTTLAGGMETQYF.

This clonotype was recorded at least ten times. The chain employs TRBV6-6 and TRBJ1-3, with 9 bases aligning to TRBD1. The CDR3 covers 14 residues. Germline V gene lookup returns CDR1 MNHNY and CDR2 SVGAGI (reference sequence). Trimming took 6 bases from V and 6 from J; bases not matched to a gene: 6. The CDR3 DNA sequence: TGTGCCAGCAGGGCCGGGACAGGGACAAACACCATATATTTT. The encoded protein is CASRAGTGTNTIYF.

There are many counts of this clonotype. The V call is TRBV7-9, the J call TRBJ1-4; D is uncertain. Germline-derived CDR1 and CDR2 are SEHNR and FQNEAQ (reference sequence). This CDR3 comprises 14 residues. V gave up 1 base and J gave up 5 bases, with 8 bases separating them. The CDR3 is CASSLERGNEKLFF. CDR3 DNA: TGTGCCAGCAGCTTAGAACGGGGAAATGAAAAACTGTTTTTT.

This clonotype showed up many times. V gene TRBV6-5 combines with J gene TRBJ2-7; D is unresolved. This CDR3 spans 15 amino acids. Per the germline V gene, CDR1 is MNHEY and CDR2 is SVGAGI. V lost 7 bases, J lost 0 bases, and 16 bases lay in between. CDR3 DNA: TGTGCCAGCACTCCAGACCCCGGCACCTCCTACGAGCAGTACTTC. Its protein is CASTPDPGTSYEQYF.

This clonotype was seen repeatedly, ten times or more. The V call is TRBV5-1, the J call TRBJ2-7, with D hard to call. Germline V gives CDR1 SGHRS, CDR2 YFSETQ. The CDR3 totals 14 residues. Trimming cost V 1 base and J 3 bases, with 11 bases left between them. The CDR3 DNA is TGCGCCAGCAGCTTGTTGGGGATAGACTACGAGCAGTACTTC. Translation gives CASSLLGIDYEQYF.

This clonotype was seen many times. The chain carries TRBV15 and TRBJ2-1, with no clear D. Trimming stripped 8 bases from V and 0 bases from J, with 8 bases between. CDR1 and CDR2 (germline): LNHNV, YYDKDF (reference sequence). CDR3 length equals 13 residues. The CDR3 nucleotides read TGTGCCACCTCGGTAAGCTCCTACAATGAGCAGTTCTTC. Residues: CATSVSSYNEQFF.

This clonotype has at least ten counts. CDR3 nucleotide sequence: TGTGCCATCAGTTTGGGACAGGGTGGATACGAGCAGTACTTC. This translates into CAISLGQGGYEQYF. J is TRBJ2-7 and V is TRBV10-3; 9 positions agree with TRBD1. With V trimmed by 5 bases and J by 4 bases, 6 bases remained unmatched. This CDR3 spans 14 amino acids. CDR1 and CDR2 (germline): ENHRY, SYGVKD.

The table lists this clonotype with a few counts. V and J are TRBV29-1 and TRBJ2-2; either TRBD1 or TRBD2 may supply D (5 bases each). V lost 5 bases and J lost 4, with 8 bases in between. Germline V gives CDR1 SQVTM, CDR2 ANQGSEA. This CDR3 has 12 residues. Here the CDR3 DNA reads TGCAGCGTTCTGAGGGGCACCGGGGAGCTGTTTTTT. Translating gives CSVLRGTGELFF.

At least ten counts were recorded for this clonotype. The V call is TRBV7-3, the J call TRBJ2-3; 10 bases map to TRBD2. Trimming took 1 base from V and 4 from J; bases not matched to a gene: 8. This CDR3 region has 17 residues. Germline CDR1 is SGHTA and CDR2 is FQGTGA. The CDR3 DNA sequence: TGTGCCAGCAGCTTAATCCCACTAGCGGGAAGTGCAGATACGCAGTATTTT. Translated: CASSLIPLAGSADTQYF.

This clonotype was observed a few times. The CDR3 region is CASSPEFAETHSYNEQFF. CDR3 coding DNA: TGTGCCAGTAGTCCGGAATTCGCGGAGACTCACTCCTACAATGAGCAGTTCTTC. The chain recombines TRBV19 with TRBJ2-1; no clear D gene. The V gene lost 5 bases and the J gene lost 0 bases, with 20 bases spanning the gap. The length of the CDR3 is 18 residues. Germline-derived CDR1 and CDR2 are LNHDA and SQIVND (reference sequence).

There are many counts of this clonotype. The chain joins TRBV2 to TRBJ2-1; either TRBD1 or TRBD2 may fit D (7 bases each). The CDR3 is 15 residues long. Deletions cut 6 bases from V and 0 bases from J, with 12 bases between. Germline loops: CDR1 SNHLY, CDR2 FYNNEI. CDR3 DNA: TGTGCCAGCAGGCAGGGGGGGGGCTCCTACAATGAGCAGTTCTTC. It translates to CASRQGGGSYNEQFF.